The sample holds a few counts of the clone carrying this T cell receptor beta chain. Germline CDR1 is KGHSH and CDR2 is LQKENI. The CDR3 loop spans 14 amino acids. Trimming took 5 bases from V and 6 from J; bases not matched to a gene: 8. This sample was included in a study of blood T cell repertoires in COVID-19. Study in general: The United States, Italy and Spain provided the acute and convalescent COVID-19 samples. T cells, B-cell-depleted T cells, or PBMCs supplied cDNA or gDNA.

The table came from immunoSEQ multiplex PCR; TCRdb's copy has only in-frame clones and leaves some out. The profile covers 250,000 to 300,000 clones, with roughly 86% appearing a single time and approximately 5.1% taken by the ten largest. Sequenced: peripheral blood. The clonotype originates from a woman aged 60-75 years with COVID-19, enrolled during active disease. The rearrangement uses TRBV18 and TRBJ2-7, with 9 positions matching TRBD1. CDR3 loop: CASSSLGTGPEQYF. CDR3 DNA: TGTGCCAGCTCATCCTTAGGGACAGGGCCCGAGCAGTACTTC.